Detailed here is one T cell receptor (beta chain). The sample belongs to a study of blood T cell repertoires in COVID-19. Between the trimmed V and J ends, which lost 4 bases and 6 bases, there was a span of 22 bases. CDR1 is MNHEY and CDR2 is SVGEGT in the germline V gene. This CDR3 comprises 16 residues. Sequenced by immunoSEQ multiplex PCR; TCRdb stores in-frame clones only, minus some. Counted here are about 50,000 clones, 70% to 85% occurring once; the ten biggest clones make up approximately 15%. This receptor was taken from a man aged 65 to 79 with active COVID-19. Sequencing was carried out using peripheral blood. The V call is TRBV6-2 or TRBV6-3, the J call TRBJ2-7; no firm D call. The CDR3 reads CASSSRLWANLGEQYF. The CDR3 DNA is TGTGCCAGCAGTTCCCGTTTGTGGGCTAATTTGGGCGAGCAGTACTTC.